What follows are 27 T cell receptor beta chains derived from one specimen sequenced in a study of spatial heterogeneity in lung cancer (dated by TCRdb to the late 2010s). The meaning of the sample's time point label: blood at routine non-recurrence follow-up after resection. The protocol used for the library was 5' RACE. Data came from a NextSeq 500. TCRdb applied fastp at Q25 and MiXCR to the public reads, then kept only in-frame beta chains. Identical CDR3 proteins give one entry, which carries the most common genes and DNA. Here the sample has some 20,000 distinct CDR3 sequences; about 8.9% occur a single time. Of the sample, roughly 20% is held by the ten largest clones. Here the sequenced sample was PBMCs, taken at follow-up. The receptors here all came from a male donor with early-stage non-small cell lung cancer.

This clonotype was observed many times. V and J are TRBV29-1 and TRBJ2-5; D gene unclear. The CDR3 is 14 amino acids. V was shortened by 6 bases and J by 2 bases, with 16 bases between the two germline ends. Germline CDR1 and CDR2: SQVTM and ANQGSEA. The CDR3 region has the DNA TGCAGCGTCCCGGGCCCTCGAAGTCAAGAGACCCAGTACTTC. This translates into CSVPGPRSQETQYF.

This clonotype has a count of ten or more. This chain joins TRBV2 and TRBJ1-2; D is possibly TRBD1 (6 bases). The CDR3 covers 13 residues. Trimming stripped 2 bases from V and 8 bases from J, with 12 bases between. Germline V gene data show CDR1 as SNHLY and CDR2 as FYNNEI. CDR3 DNA: TGTGCCAGCAGTGAACGGACAGCGAGGGGCTACACCTTC. Protein sequence: CASSERTARGYTF.

This clonotype was observed at least ten times. J is TRBJ1-5 and V is TRBV18; TRBD1 agrees at 9 bases. Trimming cost V 6 bases and J 7 bases; bases outside gene matches: 10. This CDR3 is built from 15 residues. In germline, CDR1 is KGHSH, CDR2 LQKENI. As DNA, the CDR3 is TGTGCCAGCTCCCTTGGCGGGACAGGGACCCAGCCCCAGCATTTT. As protein: CASSLGGTGTQPQHF.

Ten or more counts support this clonotype. The chain employs TRBV30 and TRBJ1-5; 8 nucleotides align to TRBD1. The germline gives CDR1 GTSNPN, CDR2 SVGIG (reference sequence). The CDR3 consists of 13 residues. The trim removed 2 bases at V and 7 bases at J, leaving 4 bases unmatched. The CDR3 sequence: CAWSRQGRQPQHF. For the CDR3, the DNA is TGTGCCTGGAGTAGACAGGGGAGGCAGCCCCAGCATTTT. Full variable domain (outside the CDR3, taken from reference TRBV30 and TRBJ1-5): SQTIHQWPATLVQPVGSPLSLECTVEGTSNPNLYWYRQAAGRGLQLLFYSVGIGQISSEVPQNLSASRPQDRQFILSSKKLLLSDSGFYLCAWSRQGRQPQHFGDGTRLSIL.

Ten or more counts support this clonotype. The chain combines TRBV28 with TRBJ2-7, with 8 bases identical to TRBD1. This CDR3 contains 13 residues. CDR1 is MDHEN and CDR2 is SYDVKM in the germline V gene. V was clipped by 2 bases and J by 7 bases; unmatched bases: 4. The DNA of the CDR3 is TGTGCCAGCAGTTTACAGGGGGCTGGAGAGCAGTACTTC. Translating gives CASSLQGAGEQYF.

This clonotype turned up a few times. The chain joins TRBV11-2 to TRBJ2-7, with D possibly TRBD1 on 5 matching bases. The CDR3 length is 15 residues. The ends were cut back, 1 base at V and 2 bases at J, with 12 bases in the middle. Per the germline V gene, CDR1 is SGHAT and CDR2 is FQNNGV. CDR3 residues: CASSLGPTATYEQYF. The CDR3 coding sequence is TGTGCCAGCAGCTTAGGCCCGACAGCGACCTACGAGCAGTACTTC. The variable domain in full, completed from reference TRBV11-2 and TRBJ2-7, reads EAGVAQSPRYKIIEKRQSVAFWCNPISGHATLYWYQQILGQGPKLLIQFQNNGVVDDSQLPKDRFSAERLKGVDSTLKIQPAKLEDSAVYLCASSLGPTATYEQYFGPGTRLTVT.

Worth noting for this clonotype: A much bigger clone sits one base away, suggesting this may be a read error. The CDR3 DNA follows: TGTGCCAGCACCTCGGGACTAGCGGGCGTCACAGTTACGCAGTATTTT. This codes for CASTSGLAGVTVTQYF. The chain uses TRBV27 and TRBJ2-3; 12 positions match TRBD2. Germline loops: CDR1 MNHEY, CDR2 SMNVEV (reference sequence). CDR3 size: 16 residues.

In its sample, this clonotype was seen many times. This chain uses TRBV2 with TRBJ2-5; 8 positions agree with TRBD1. The ends lost 6 bases at V and 1 base at J; junction bases unmatched: 10. The CDR3 consists of 16 residues. CDR1 SNHLY and CDR2 FYNNEI come from the germline V gene. CDR3 in DNA: TGTGCCAGCAGAAAGCGACAGGGGCCTCCCCAAGAGACCCAGTACTTC. Residues: CASRKRQGPPQETQYF.

This clonotype was observed many times. The V call is TRBV20-1, the J call TRBJ2-1; 11 bases match TRBD2. This CDR3 has 16 residues. The V segment lost 7 bases and the J segment 1 base; nucleotides outside the gene matches: 9. Looked up from germline, CDR1 is DFQATT and CDR2 is SNEGSKA (reference sequence). The CDR3 DNA sequence: TGCAGTGAGATTAGCGGGGGGGCCGATTCCTACAATGAGCAGTTCTTC. Protein product: CSEISGGADSYNEQFF.

This clonotype was counted ten times or more. The chain combines TRBV27 with TRBJ1-2; 7 nucleotides align to TRBD1. V trimming: 5 bases; J trimming: 4 bases; junction bases outside the gene matches: 13. Germline V gene lookup returns CDR1 MNHEY and CDR2 SMNVEV (reference sequence). The length of the CDR3 is 16 residues. The CDR3 coding sequence is TGTGCCAGCAGTCACAACCGGGACAGATTCTTCTATGGCTACACCTTC. Encoded protein: CASSHNRDRFFYGYTF.

The sample holds many counts of this clonotype. The chain uses TRBV6-2 or TRBV6-3 and TRBJ2-3; 11 bases are a match to TRBD1. With 5 bases clipped from V and 4 bases from J, the junction kept 8 bases outside the gene matches. There are 16 residues in the CDR3. Germline lookup yields CDR1 MNHEY and CDR2 SVGEGT. The CDR3 coding sequence is TGTGCCAGCAGTCATGGACCGGGACAGGGGGCAGATACGCAGTATTTT. This codes for CASSHGPGQGADTQYF.

Ten or more counts support this clonotype. V usage is TRBV6-5 and J usage is TRBJ2-2; the match to TRBD2 covers 14 bases. Germline CDR1 and CDR2: MNHEY and SVGAGI. The ends lost 2 bases at V and 6 bases at J; junction bases unmatched: 2. The CDR3 length is 16 residues. The CDR3, as DNA: TGTGCCAGCAGTTACCGACTAGCGGGGGGGCCCGGGGAGCTGTTTTTT. It codes for CASSYRLAGGPGELFF.

This clonotype was counted only a few times. V gene TRBV20-1 combines with J gene TRBJ2-1, with TRBD2 matching over 9 bases. V lost 6 bases, J lost 0 bases, and 9 bases stayed unmatched. This CDR3 has 16 residues. Germline V CDR1 and CDR2: DFQATT, SNEGSKA (reference sequence). The CDR3 region has the DNA TGCAGTGCCAGGGTTGCGGGGGGGCCCTCCTACAATGAGCAGTTCTTC. Translated, it gives CSARVAGGPSYNEQFF.

This clonotype appeared many times. V usage is TRBV19 and J usage is TRBJ2-7; unclear D gene. Germline V gives CDR1 LNHDA, CDR2 SQIVND (reference sequence). This CDR3 is 12 amino acids long. V gave up 5 bases and J gave up 5 bases, with 10 bases separating them. CDR3 sequence (DNA): TGTGCCAGTAGTGTCCGCGCCGACGAGCAGTACTTC. It yields the protein CASSVRADEQYF.

In the case of this clonotype: A much larger clone lies a single base off, so this may be a read error. The chain joins TRBV3-1 to TRBJ2-1; D is uncertain. This CDR3 has 14 amino acids. V was cut by 4 bases and J by 3 bases, with 10 bases left in between. Looked up from germline, CDR1 is LGHDT and CDR2 is YNNKEL (reference sequence). CDR3 DNA: TGTGCCAGCAGCCGCAGGAAATACTACAATGAGCAGTTCTTC. Protein sequence: CASSRRKYYNEQFF.

This clonotype was seen repeatedly, ten times or more. The V gene is TRBV11-3, the J gene TRBJ2-2; 7 bases line up with TRBD1. This CDR3 region has 17 residues. Germline V gene sequence: CDR1 SGHNT, CDR2 YENEEA. The junction had 5 bases not matched to a gene; V was cut back by 1 base and J by 0 bases. CDR3 in amino acids: CASSLVADRSNTGELFF. The CDR3 nucleotides are TGTGCCAGCAGCTTAGTCGCGGACAGGTCGAACACCGGGGAGCTGTTTTTT.

The gene calls are TRBV9 and TRBJ2-3; the D gene is possibly TRBD2 (5 bases). V lost 6 bases to trimming and J lost 0 bases, with 11 bases between them. Germline-derived CDR1 and CDR2 are SGDLS and YYNGEE. The CDR3 runs 14 residues. The CDR3 DNA reads as TGTGCCAGCACGGCGGGTTCGAGCACAGATACGCAGTATTTT. Residues: CASTAGSSTDTQYF.

This clonotype was recorded at least ten times. V gene TRBV4-3 combines with J gene TRBJ2-6; 7 bases are shared with TRBD2. The CDR3 covers 16 residues. Germline V gene lookup returns CDR1 LGHNA and CDR2 YSLEER. V shed 1 base, J shed 2 bases, and the junction held 2 bases outside the gene matches. For the CDR3, the DNA is TGCGCCAGCAGCCAAGGACTAGCAGCTGGGGCCAACGTCCTGACTTTC. It translates to CASSQGLAAGANVLTF.

In its sample, this clonotype was seen many times. The rearrangement joins TRBV5-5 to TRBJ2-1, with 7 positions matching TRBD2. V dropped 2 bases and J dropped 2; count of bases not matched to a gene: 4. Germline V gene lookup returns CDR1 SGHKS and CDR2 YYEKEE (reference sequence). The CDR3 contains 15 residues. CDR3 sequence: CASSLGLGPYNEQFF. In nucleotides, the CDR3 is TGTGCCAGCAGCTTAGGACTAGGTCCCTACAATGAGCAGTTCTTC.

This clonotype has at least ten counts. The V and J genes are TRBV28 and TRBJ1-3; tentative D call: TRBD1 (5 bases). The CDR3 has 16 amino acids. V lost 5 bases to trimming and J lost 0 bases, with 14 bases between them. From germline, CDR1 is MDHEN and CDR2 SYDVKM. The CDR3 loop is CASSGGGPPSGNTIYF. CDR3 bases: TGTGCCAGCAGTGGGGGAGGGCCTCCCTCTGGAAACACCATATATTTT.

This clonotype showed up just a few times. The rearrangement uses TRBV28 and TRBJ2-6; the D gene is possibly TRBD1 (6 bases). From germline, CDR1 is MDHEN and CDR2 SYDVKM. Trimming left V 6 bases short and J 0 bases short, with 9 bases between. The CDR3 is 15 amino acids. Written as DNA, the CDR3 is TGTGCCAGCAGCTCACAGGGCTCTGGGGCCAACGTCCTGACTTTC. As protein: CASSSQGSGANVLTF.

This clonotype was recorded many times. The J gene is TRBJ2-5, the V gene TRBV28, with D hard to call. Germline CDR1 MDHEN, CDR2 SYDVKM. The CDR3 is 14 residues long. Trimming took off 2 bases at V and 2 bases at J, with 9 bases between the two ends. The CDR3 reads CASSLTPLQETQYF. CDR3 sequence (DNA): TGTGCCAGCAGTTTAACCCCCCTACAAGAGACCCAGTACTTC.

In this sample, this clonotype turned up many times. The chain has TRBV5-1 and TRBJ2-5; D call uncertain. There are 15 residues in the CDR3. Per germline, CDR1 SGHRS and CDR2 YFSETQ. V was shortened by 7 bases and J by 3 bases, with 19 bases between the two germline ends. CDR3 nucleotide sequence: TGCGCCAGCCGCCCGTCGTCAGGTTTCGAAGAGACCCAGTACTTC. Its protein is CASRPSSGFEETQYF.

The chain employs TRBV5-1 and TRBJ2-3; no reliable D call. Germline-derived CDR1 and CDR2 are SGHRS and YFSETQ. This CDR3 spans 15 amino acids. V was pared by 0 bases and J by 0 bases, with 8 bases between. CDR3 nucleotide sequence: TGCGCCAGCAGCTTGGTTACCCCAAGCACAGATACGCAGTATTTT. Its translation is CASSLVTPSTDTQYF. Full variable domain (missing parts from reference TRBV5-1 and TRBJ2-3): KAGVTQTPRYLIKTRGQQVTLSCSPISGHRSVSWYQQTPGQGLQFLFEYFSETQRNKGNFPGRFSGRQFSNSRSEMNVSTLELGDSALYLCASSLVTPSTDTQYFGPGTRLTVL.

This clonotype was observed many times. The CDR3 DNA reads TGTGCCAGCAGCATTTACAGGGGACTAAGCGACAAAAGAAGCGAGACCCAGTACTTC. It yields the protein CASSIYRGLSDKRSETQYF. This rearrangement joins TRBV7-9 to TRBJ2-5, with D possibly called TRBD1 or TRBD2 (7 bases each). The CDR3 runs 19 residues. V was clipped by 5 bases and J by 5 bases, with 30 bases between them. Per the germline V gene, CDR1 is SEHNR and CDR2 is FQNEAQ (reference sequence).

The chain links TRBV19 to TRBJ1-6; no clear D. Germline V gene sequence: CDR1 LNHDA, CDR2 SQIVND (reference sequence). V dropped 0 bases and J dropped 13 bases, with 7 bases sitting between them. The CDR3 contains 12 residues. The CDR3 bases are TGTGCCAGTAGTATAGAATCCATTCCCCTCCACTTT. Its translation: CASSIESIPLHF.

This clonotype has at least ten counts. This sequence joins TRBV5-1 and TRBJ2-7; a possible D gene is TRBD1 (6 bases). Looked up from germline, CDR1 is SGHRS and CDR2 is YFSETQ. This CDR3 is 13 amino acids long. V dropped 0 bases and J dropped 5 bases, with 9 bases sitting between them. In DNA, the CDR3 is TGCGCCAGCAGCTTGGCAGGGGACCACGAGCAGTACTTC. It yields the protein CASSLAGDHEQYF.